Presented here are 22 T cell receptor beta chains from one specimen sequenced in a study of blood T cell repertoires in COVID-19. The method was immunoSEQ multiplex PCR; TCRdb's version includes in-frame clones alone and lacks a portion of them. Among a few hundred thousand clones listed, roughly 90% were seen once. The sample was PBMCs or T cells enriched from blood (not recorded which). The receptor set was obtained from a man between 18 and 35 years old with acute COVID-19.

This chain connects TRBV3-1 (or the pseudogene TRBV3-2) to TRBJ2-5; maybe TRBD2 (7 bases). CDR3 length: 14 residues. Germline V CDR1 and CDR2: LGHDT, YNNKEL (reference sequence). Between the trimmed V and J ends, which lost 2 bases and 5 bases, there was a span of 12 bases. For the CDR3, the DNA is TGTGCCAGCAGCCAAAGGGGGACTACGGAGACCCAGTACTTC. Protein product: CASSQRGTTETQYF.

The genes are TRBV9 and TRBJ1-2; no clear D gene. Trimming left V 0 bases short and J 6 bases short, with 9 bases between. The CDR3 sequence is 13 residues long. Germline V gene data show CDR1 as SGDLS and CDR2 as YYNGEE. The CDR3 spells CASSVGRSDGYTF. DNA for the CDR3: TGTGCCAGCAGCGTAGGCAGGTCTGATGGCTACACCTTC.

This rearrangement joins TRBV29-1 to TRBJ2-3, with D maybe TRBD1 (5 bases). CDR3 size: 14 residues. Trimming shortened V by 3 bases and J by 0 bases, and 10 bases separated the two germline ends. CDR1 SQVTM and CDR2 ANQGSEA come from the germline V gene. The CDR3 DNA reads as TGCAGCGTTGATAGCAGGGCTAGCACAGATACGCAGTATTTT. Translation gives CSVDSRASTDTQYF.

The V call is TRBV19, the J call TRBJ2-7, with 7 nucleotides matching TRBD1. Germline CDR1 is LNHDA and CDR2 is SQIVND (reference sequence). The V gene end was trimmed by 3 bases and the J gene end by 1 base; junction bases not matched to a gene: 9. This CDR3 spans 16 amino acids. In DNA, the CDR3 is TGTGCCAGTAGTATCCCAACCTACAGGGGTTCCTACGAGCAGTACTTC. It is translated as CASSIPTYRGSYEQYF.

Here the CDR3 DNA reads TGTGCCAGCAGCCCCTGGGACAGATCCTACGAGCAGTACTTC. Its translation is CASSPWDRSYEQYF. The chain combines TRBV7-9 with TRBJ2-7, with TRBD1 matching 7 bases. From germline, CDR1 is SEHNR and CDR2 FQNEAQ (reference sequence). CDR3 size: 14 residues. The V segment lost 5 bases and the J segment 1 base; nucleotides outside the gene matches: 5.

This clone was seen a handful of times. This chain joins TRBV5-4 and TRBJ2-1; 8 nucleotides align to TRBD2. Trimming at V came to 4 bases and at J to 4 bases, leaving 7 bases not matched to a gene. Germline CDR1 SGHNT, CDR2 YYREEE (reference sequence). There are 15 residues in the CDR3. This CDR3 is CASSQGLGQYNEQFF. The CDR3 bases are TGTGCCAGCAGCCAGGGACTAGGGCAATACAATGAGCAGTTCTTC.

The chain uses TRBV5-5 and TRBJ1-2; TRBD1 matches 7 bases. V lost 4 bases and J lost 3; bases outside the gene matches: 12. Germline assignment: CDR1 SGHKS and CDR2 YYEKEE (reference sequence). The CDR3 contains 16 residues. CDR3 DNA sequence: TGTGCCAGCAGCCCTTCCCCCAAAGGGGGCTACTATGGCTACACCTTC. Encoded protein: CASSPSPKGGYYGYTF.

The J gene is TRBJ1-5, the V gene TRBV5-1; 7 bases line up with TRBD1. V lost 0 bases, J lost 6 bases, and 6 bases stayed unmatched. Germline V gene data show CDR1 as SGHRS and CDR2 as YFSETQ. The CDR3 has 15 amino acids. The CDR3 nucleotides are TGCGCCAGCAGCTTGGAAGGGGGCATACGTCAGCCCCAGCATTTT. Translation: CASSLEGGIRQPQHF.

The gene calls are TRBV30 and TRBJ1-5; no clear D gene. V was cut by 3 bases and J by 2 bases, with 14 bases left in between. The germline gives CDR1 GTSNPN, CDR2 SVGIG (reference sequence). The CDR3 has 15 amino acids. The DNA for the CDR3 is TGTGCCTGGAGCCCCGGGATGCGGGGCAATCAGCCCCAGCATTTT. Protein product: CAWSPGMRGNQPQHF.

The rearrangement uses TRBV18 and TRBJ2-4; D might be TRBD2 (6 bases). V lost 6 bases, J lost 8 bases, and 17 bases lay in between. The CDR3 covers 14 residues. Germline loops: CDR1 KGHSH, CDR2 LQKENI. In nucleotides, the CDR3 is TGTGCCAGCTCCCGCGGGAATACAGACTACATTCAGTACTTC. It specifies CASSRGNTDYIQYF.

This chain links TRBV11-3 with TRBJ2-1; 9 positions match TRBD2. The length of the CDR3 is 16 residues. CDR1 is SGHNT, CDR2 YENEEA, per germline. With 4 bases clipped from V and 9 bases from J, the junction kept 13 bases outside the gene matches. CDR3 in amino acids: CASSSARAGAGGEQFF. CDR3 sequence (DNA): TGTGCCAGCAGCTCCGCCAGGGCGGGAGCGGGAGGTGAGCAGTTCTTC.

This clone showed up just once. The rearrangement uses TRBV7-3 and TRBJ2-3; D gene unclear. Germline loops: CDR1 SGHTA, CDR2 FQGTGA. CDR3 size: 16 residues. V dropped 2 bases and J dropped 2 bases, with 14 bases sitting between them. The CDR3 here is CASSLFVAKFTDTQYF. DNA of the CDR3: TGTGCCAGCAGCTTATTCGTTGCGAAGTTCACAGATACGCAGTATTTT.

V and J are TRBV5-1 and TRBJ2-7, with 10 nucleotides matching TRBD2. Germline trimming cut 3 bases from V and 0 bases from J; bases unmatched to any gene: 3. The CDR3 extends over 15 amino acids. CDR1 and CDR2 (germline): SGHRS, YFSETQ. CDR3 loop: CASSSSGSGSYEQYF. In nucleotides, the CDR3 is TGCGCCAGCAGCTCTAGCGGGAGCGGCTCCTACGAGCAGTACTTC.

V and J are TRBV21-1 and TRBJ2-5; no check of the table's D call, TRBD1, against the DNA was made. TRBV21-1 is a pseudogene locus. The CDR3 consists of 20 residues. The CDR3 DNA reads TGTGCCAGCAGCGCTCGCCGATCGGGACAGGGAAACTCGTCCAAAGAGACCCAGTACTTC. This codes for CASSARRSGQGNSSKETQYF.

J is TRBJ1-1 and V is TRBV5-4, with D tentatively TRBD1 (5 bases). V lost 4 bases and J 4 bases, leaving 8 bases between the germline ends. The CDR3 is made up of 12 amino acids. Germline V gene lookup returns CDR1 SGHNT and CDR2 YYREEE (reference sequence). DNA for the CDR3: TGTGCCAGCAGCCCCCAGGGCACTGAAGCTTTCTTT. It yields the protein CASSPQGTEAFF.

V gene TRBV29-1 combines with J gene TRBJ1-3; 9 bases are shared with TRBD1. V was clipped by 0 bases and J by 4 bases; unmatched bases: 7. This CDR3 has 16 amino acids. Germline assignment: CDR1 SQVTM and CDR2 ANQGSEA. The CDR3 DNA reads TGCAGCGTTGAAGATCGAACAGGGGGCGCGGGAAACACCATATATTTT. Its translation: CSVEDRTGGAGNTIYF. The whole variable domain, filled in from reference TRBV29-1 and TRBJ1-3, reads SAVISQKPSRDICQRGTSLTIQCQVDSQVTMMFWYRQQPGQSLTLIATANQGSEATYESGFVIDKFPISRPNLTFSTLTVSNMSPEDSSIYLCSVEDRTGGAGNTIYFGEGSWLTVV.

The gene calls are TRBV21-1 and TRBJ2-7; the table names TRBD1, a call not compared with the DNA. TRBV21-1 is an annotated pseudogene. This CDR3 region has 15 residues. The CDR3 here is CASSNFQGGGIEQYF. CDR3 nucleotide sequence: TGTGCCAGCAGCAACTTTCAGGGGGGTGGAATCGAGCAGTACTTC.

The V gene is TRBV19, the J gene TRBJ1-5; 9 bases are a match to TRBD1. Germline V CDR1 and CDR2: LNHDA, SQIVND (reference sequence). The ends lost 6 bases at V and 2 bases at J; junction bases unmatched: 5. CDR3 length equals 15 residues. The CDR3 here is CASRTGGDGNQPQHF. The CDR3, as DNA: TGTGCCAGTAGAACAGGGGGCGATGGCAATCAGCCCCAGCATTTT. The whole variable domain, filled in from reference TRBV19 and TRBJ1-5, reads DGGITQSPKYLFRKEGQNVTLSCEQNLNHDAMYWYRQDPGQGLRLIYYSQIVNDFQKGDIAEGYSVSREKKESFPLTVTSAQKNPTAFYLCASRTGGDGNQPQHFGDGTRLSIL.

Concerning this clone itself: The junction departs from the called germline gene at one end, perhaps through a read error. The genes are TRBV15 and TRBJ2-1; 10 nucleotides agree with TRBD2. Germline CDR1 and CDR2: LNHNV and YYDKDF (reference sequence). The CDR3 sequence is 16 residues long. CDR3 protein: CATRRAGTSVFNEQFF. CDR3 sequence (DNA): TGTGCCACCAGGAGAGCGGGGACTAGCGTTTTCAATGAGCAGTTCTTC.

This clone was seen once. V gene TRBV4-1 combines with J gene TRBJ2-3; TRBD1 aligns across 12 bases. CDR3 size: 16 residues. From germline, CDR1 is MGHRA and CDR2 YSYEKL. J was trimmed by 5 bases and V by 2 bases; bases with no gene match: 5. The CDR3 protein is CASSQIGTGGVDTQYF. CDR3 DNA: TGCGCCAGCAGCCAAATTGGGACAGGGGGCGTAGATACGCAGTATTTT.

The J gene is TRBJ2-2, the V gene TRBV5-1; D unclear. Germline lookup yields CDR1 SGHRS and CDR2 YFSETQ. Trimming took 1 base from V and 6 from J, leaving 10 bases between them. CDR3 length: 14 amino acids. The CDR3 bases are TGCGCCAGCAGCTTGTCCGGTTTCTCCGGGGAGCTGTTTTTT. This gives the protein CASSLSGFSGELFF.

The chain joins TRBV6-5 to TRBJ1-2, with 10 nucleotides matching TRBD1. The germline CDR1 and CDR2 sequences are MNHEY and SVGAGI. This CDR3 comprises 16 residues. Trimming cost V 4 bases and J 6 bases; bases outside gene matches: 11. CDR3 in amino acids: CASSSQPGQGKDGYTF. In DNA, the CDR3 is TGTGCCAGCAGTTCCCAACCGGGACAGGGGAAAGATGGCTACACCTTC.